What follows is one T cell receptor (beta chain) and its context. This sample was included in a study of blood T cell repertoires in COVID-19. Study-wide background: T cells, B-cell-depleted T cells, or PBMCs provided the cDNA or gDNA that served as material.

Participant age was roughly 18 to 95 years, and participants resided in about 25 US areas. Authors' processing steps: Reference gene primer amplification yielded estimated nucleated cell counts. Sequencing was performed with immunoSEQ multiplex PCR; in TCRdb, only in-frame clones are kept and a portion is missing. V and J calls and clone size come straight from that table; D and trimming were deduced from the DNA. The sample has under 200,000 clones, roughly 82% seen once. Sequenced sample: PBMCs or T cells enriched from blood (not recorded which). The sequence was collected from a woman in her sixties or seventies with acute COVID-19.

The CDR3 sequence: CASSQVPGTGAEAFF. DNA for the CDR3: TGCGCCAGCAGCCAAGTGCCGGGGACAGGGGCTGAAGCTTTCTTT. The V and J genes are TRBV4-3 and TRBJ1-1; 10 bases are shared with TRBD1. The V segment lost 1 base and the J segment 6 bases; nucleotides outside the gene matches: 5. This CDR3 has 15 amino acids. Germline assignment: CDR1 LGHNA and CDR2 YSLEER.